One and the same sample provided the 6 T cell receptor beta chains below, sequenced in a study of synovial regulatory T cells in juvenile arthritis. The synovial samples were synovial fluid, paired with peripheral blood from each active arthritis patient. The table came from immunoSEQ multiplex PCR; TCRdb's copy has only in-frame clones and leaves some out. Its table records around 2,200 clones. Sequencing input: Treg cells from the synovium. Receptors were obtained from a donor between 2 and 29 years old with juvenile idiopathic arthritis.

This clone is labeled medium-sized (0.01 to 0.1%) based on frequency. The rearrangement joins TRBV14 to TRBJ1-2. This CDR3 is 14 amino acids long. No coding sequence is recorded. CDR1 and CDR2 from the germline V gene are SGHDN and FVKESK. Here the CDR3 reads CASSQEGWSYGYTF.

Judged by frequency, this clone is medium-sized. The genes are TRBV5-8 and TRBJ1-2. CDR1 and CDR2 from the germline V gene are SGHTS and YDEGEE. The CDR3 is 17 amino acids. No DNA accompanies this entry. The CDR3 loop is CASSLFGTTDGRYGYTF.

This clone registers medium-sized by frequency. The V gene is TRBV5-1, the J gene TRBJ2-7; TCRdb indicates TRBD1, and absent DNA this call remains unverified. The CDR3 is 12 residues long. DNA was not recorded. CDR1 is SGHRS and CDR2 is YFSETQ in the germline V gene. CDR3: CAQQRGNYEQYF.

This clone shows up as medium-sized by frequency. The rearrangement joins TRBV7-9 to TRBJ2-7; lacking DNA, the TRBD2 call made by TCRdb goes unchecked. The CDR3 is 12 residues long. No DNA sequence was recorded. Germline CDR1 SEHNR, CDR2 FQNEAQ (reference sequence). CDR3 sequence reads: CASSLETYEQYF.

In terms of frequency, this clone is medium-sized (0.01 to 0.1%). This chain joins TRBV30 and TRBJ1-3. The V gene's germline CDR1 is GTSNPN and CDR2 SVGIG (reference sequence). The length of the CDR3 is 14 residues. No DNA was logged. The CDR3 is CAWRPGASGNTIYF.

This clone ranks as medium-sized (0.01 to 0.1%) in terms of frequency. This chain links TRBV15 with TRBJ2-5; the D call from TCRdb, TRBD2, cannot be confirmed without DNA. This CDR3 has 16 amino acids. A DNA sequence was not provided. The germline CDR1 and CDR2 sequences are LNHNV and YYDKDF (reference sequence). The chain's CDR3 is CATSRGASGPEETQYF. Full variable domain (missing parts from reference TRBV15 and TRBJ2-5): DAMVIQNPRYQVTQFGKPVTLSCSQTLNHNVMYWYQQKSSQAPKLLFHYYDKDFNNEADTPDNFQSRRPNTSFCFLDIRSPGLGDTAMYLCATSRGASGPEETQYFGPGTRLLVL.